This entry lists 31 T cell receptor beta chains sequenced from one sample in a study of cytomegalovirus exposure and HLA in healthy donors. Vbeta (60) and Jbeta (13) primers were used in the PCR. The assay was immunoSEQ multiplex PCR, and TCRdb's table has in-frame clones only and misses some. Of some 130,000 clones listed, around three fifths are singletons. Source material: PBMCs. The receptor set was obtained from a woman in her 40s in good health and CMV-seronegative.

The CDR3 bases are TGTGCCAGCAGCGACCGAAGGAGCGGCGAGACCCAGTACTTC. Amino acid sequence: CASSDRRSGETQYF. The chain combines TRBV6-5 with TRBJ2-5; TRBD2 might be the D (5 bases). Trimming left V 6 bases short and J 5 bases short, with 16 bases between. The CDR3 extends over 14 amino acids. CDR1 is MNHEY, CDR2 SVGAGI, per germline.

J is TRBJ2-1 and V is TRBV7-6; D not resolved. The CDR3 sequence is 15 residues long. CDR1 and CDR2 from the germline V gene are SGHVS and FNYEAQ. V lost 2 bases and J lost 5, with 13 bases in between. The chain's CDR3 is CASSLPQVDNNEQFF. CDR3 DNA sequence: TGTGCCAGCAGCTTACCCCAGGTGGATAACAATGAGCAGTTCTTC.

This chain joins TRBV11-1 and TRBJ2-2, with 11 bases that match TRBD2. The CDR3 extends over 18 amino acids. CDR1 is SGHAT, CDR2 FQDESV, per germline (reference sequence). V shed 6 bases and J 8 bases; nucleotides not matched to a gene: 17. This CDR3 reads CASSRGLLAGGLRGELFF. Written as DNA, the CDR3 is TGTGCCAGCAGTCGGGGGCTCCTAGCGGGGGGCCTCAGAGGGGAGCTGTTTTTT.

This chain connects TRBV10-1 to TRBJ2-1; perhaps TRBD1 as D (5 bases). The CDR3 runs 15 residues. With 0 bases removed from V and 0 bases from J, the gap between germline ends came to 6 bases. Germline CDR1 WNHNN, CDR2 SYGVQD (reference sequence). The CDR3 spells CASSESGASYNEQFF. CDR3 bases: TGCGCCAGCAGTGAGTCAGGGGCCTCCTACAATGAGCAGTTCTTC.

Concerning this clone itself: At one end the junction does not follow the germline gene, possibly because of a read error. This chain joins TRBV6-5 and TRBJ2-1; 8 nucleotides agree with TRBD2. This CDR3 has 15 residues. Germline CDR1 MNHEY, CDR2 SVGAGI. The DNA for the CDR3 is TGTGCCAGCAGCTCCGGCCGTTTGGGACTAGTTGGATGGGTCTTC. It is translated as CASSSGRLGLVGWVF.

The J gene is TRBJ2-7, the V gene TRBV28, with D perhaps matching TRBD1 (6 bases). V lost 6 bases, J lost 3 bases, and 15 bases lay in between. From germline, CDR1 is MDHEN and CDR2 SYDVKM. This CDR3 has 14 residues. CDR3 in amino acids: CASRDTGFVYEQYF. CDR3 DNA sequence: TGTGCCAGCAGGGATACAGGGTTCGTCTACGAGCAGTACTTC.

This sequence joins TRBV6-5 and TRBJ2-5; the match to TRBD2 covers 8 bases. Germline CDR1 and CDR2: MNHEY and SVGAGI. This CDR3 comprises 12 residues. V shed 4 bases and J 11 bases; nucleotides not matched to a gene: 6. The chain's CDR3 is CASSSTSEEQYF. The CDR3 DNA reads as TGTGCCAGCAGTTCGACTAGCGAGGAGCAGTACTTC.

A few counts support this clone. The chain couples TRBV19 to TRBJ2-7; 7 bases are a match to TRBD1. The CDR3 length is 14 residues. V lost 4 bases and J lost 3; bases outside the gene matches: 6. The germline V gene encodes CDR1 LNHDA and CDR2 SQIVND (reference sequence). The chain's CDR3 is CASSTGTAHYEQYF. The CDR3 DNA sequence: TGTGCCAGTAGTACCGGGACAGCACACTACGAGCAGTACTTC.

The chain employs TRBV10-3 and TRBJ1-1; D is unresolved. Trimming left V 3 bases short and J 0 bases short, with 5 bases between. The CDR3 spans 13 residues. Germline CDR1 ENHRY, CDR2 SYGVKD. DNA for the CDR3: TGTGCCATCAGTGAAGGAGTGAACACTGAAGCTTTCTTT. Its translation: CAISEGVNTEAFF.

Concerning this clone itself: The same CDR3 can be traced to other DNA sequences in this sample. This sequence joins TRBV2 and TRBJ1-4; a weak D match, TRBD1 (5 bases). Germline V gene sequence: CDR1 SNHLY, CDR2 FYNNEI. With 2 bases removed from V and 5 bases from J, the gap between germline ends came to 9 bases. The CDR3 has 14 residues. The CDR3 sequence is CASSETTANEKLFF. CDR3 in DNA: TGTGCCAGCAGTGAAACGACAGCCAATGAAAAACTGTTTTTT.

This clone was counted ten times or more. The chain carries TRBV6-1 and TRBJ2-1; D is unclear. V was clipped by 7 bases and J by 3 bases, with 13 bases between them. The germline gives CDR1 MNHNS, CDR2 SASEGT. The CDR3 is made up of 14 amino acids. CDR3 sequence (DNA): TGTGCCAGCACTTCCCGAAGCAACTACAATGAGCAGTTCTTC. Encoded protein: CASTSRSNYNEQFF.

This clone turned up a few times. This CDR3 reads CASSQAGGLGELFF. CDR3 bases: TGCGCCAGCAGCCAAGCGGGGGGGCTTGGGGAGCTGTTTTTT. The chain is built from TRBV4-3 and TRBJ2-2, with 8 positions matching TRBD2. After removal of 1 base from V and 8 bases from J, the junction contained 3 bases not matched to a gene. Germline CDR1 LGHNA, CDR2 YSLEER. CDR3 size: 14 residues.

The chain has TRBV30 and TRBJ2-7; weak D call: TRBD1 (5 bases). The V end lost 8 bases, the J end lost 7 bases, and 18 bases lay between the germline ends. There are 12 residues in the CDR3. In germline, CDR1 is GTSNPN, CDR2 SVGIG (reference sequence). The CDR3 loop is CAGDSPLKEQYF. The CDR3 region has the DNA TGTGCCGGTGACAGCCCCCTAAAGGAGCAGTACTTC.

The rearrangement links TRBV7-9 to TRBJ2-7, with TRBD1 identical over 9 bases. The junction had 12 bases not matched to a gene; V was cut back by 4 bases and J by 2 bases. This CDR3 has 17 amino acids. CDR1 is SEHNR, CDR2 FQNEAQ, per germline (reference sequence). The CDR3 is CASSSPMRTGETYEQYF. Here the CDR3 DNA reads TGTGCCAGCAGCTCCCCCATGAGGACAGGGGAAACCTACGAGCAGTACTTC.

CDR3 amino acids: CASSMGRGNGAFF. The DNA of the CDR3 is TGTGCCAGTAGTATGGGCAGGGGGAATGGAGCTTTCTTT. The chain combines TRBV19 with TRBJ1-1; 7 bases map to TRBD1. From germline, CDR1 is LNHDA and CDR2 SQIVND (reference sequence). V dropped 3 bases and J dropped 10; count of bases not matched to a gene: 8. This CDR3 has 13 amino acids.

The chain uses TRBV5-6 and TRBJ2-7, with 7 bases aligning to TRBD1. With 0 bases clipped from V and 4 bases from J, the junction kept 7 bases outside the gene matches. The CDR3 has 15 residues. CDR1 is SGHDT, CDR2 YYEEEE, per germline. The CDR3 DNA sequence: TGTGCCAGCAGCTTGGGACAGGGAAGGGGTTACGAGCAGTACTTC. This sequence encodes CASSLGQGRGYEQYF.

V gene TRBV9 combines with J gene TRBJ2-1, with unresolved D. Looked up from germline, CDR1 is SGDLS and CDR2 is YYNGEE. With 1 base removed from V and 8 bases from J, the gap between germline ends came to 13 bases. The CDR3 totals 14 residues. CDR3 region: CASSVRAPLDEQFF. The CDR3 DNA follows: TGTGCCAGCAGCGTAAGAGCGCCCCTCGATGAGCAGTTCTTC.

This rearrangement joins TRBV11-2 to TRBJ2-2; tentative D call: TRBD2 (5 bases). Germline V gene lookup returns CDR1 SGHAT and CDR2 FQNNGV. Trimming shortened V by 8 bases and J by 2 bases, and 15 bases separated the two germline ends. This CDR3 comprises 15 residues. CDR3 DNA: TGTGCCAGCCTCCCCCGGACTGGAAACACCGGGGAGCTGTTTTTT. Translating it yields CASLPRTGNTGELFF.

The V and J genes are TRBV7-2 and TRBJ1-2; the D gene is possibly TRBD1 (6 bases). The CDR3 extends over 14 amino acids. Looked up from germline, CDR1 is SGHTA and CDR2 is FQGNSA. V shed 1 base and J shed 8 bases, with 14 bases lying between them. The CDR3 DNA follows: TGTGCCAGCAGCTTAGAAACAGGGAATCGCGGCTACACCTTC. Its protein is CASSLETGNRGYTF.

Details on this clone: The same CDR3 can be traced to other DNA sequences in this sample. This sequence joins TRBV2 and TRBJ1-1, with TRBD1 matching over 9 bases. The CDR3 runs to 14 residues. V dropped 5 bases and J dropped 1; count of bases not matched to a gene: 2. Germline V gene data show CDR1 as SNHLY and CDR2 as FYNNEI. Here the CDR3 DNA reads TGTGCCAGCAGTAGACAGGGGGGGAACACTGAAGCTTTCTTT. The encoded protein is CASSRQGGNTEAFF.

This sequence joins TRBV5-6 and TRBJ2-3; perhaps TRBD2 as D (5 bases). The germline V gene encodes CDR1 SGHDT and CDR2 YYEEEE. Between the trimmed V and J ends, which lost 1 base and 4 bases, there was a span of 7 bases. The CDR3 has 13 residues. As DNA, the CDR3 is TGTGCCAGCAGCTTGTGGGGAGCAGATACGCAGTATTTT. It translates to CASSLWGADTQYF.

This chain links TRBV5-1 with TRBJ1-1, with D uncertain. V lost 5 bases, J lost 1 base, and 9 bases lay in between. The CDR3 spans 13 residues. The germline V gene encodes CDR1 SGHRS and CDR2 YFSETQ. CDR3 in DNA: TGCGCCAGCAGAGAGGGATCGAACACTGAAGCTTTCTTT. Protein sequence: CASREGSNTEAFF.

The chain carries TRBV2 and TRBJ1-2, with unresolved D. Germline loops: CDR1 SNHLY, CDR2 FYNNEI. Trimming removed 0 bases from V and 3 bases from J, with 17 bases in between. The CDR3 covers 17 residues. The CDR3: CASSEARNARGYYGYTF. In nucleotides, the CDR3 is TGTGCCAGCAGTGAAGCGCGGAACGCCCGGGGTTACTATGGCTACACCTTC.

The chain joins TRBV30 to TRBJ2-1; D is perhaps TRBD2 (7 bases). This CDR3 has 14 residues. Germline V gene data show CDR1 as GTSNPN and CDR2 as SVGIG (reference sequence). Between the trimmed V and J ends, which lost 3 bases and 9 bases, there was a span of 18 bases. CDR3 sequence: CAWSFGGPGVEQFF. In DNA form, the CDR3 reads TGTGCCTGGAGCTTCGGGGGGCCCGGAGTTGAGCAGTTCTTC.

The chain links TRBV5-1 to TRBJ1-2, with 7 bases matching TRBD1. In germline, CDR1 is SGHRS, CDR2 YFSETQ. V lost 4 bases, J lost 4 bases, and 7 bases stayed unmatched. CDR3 size: 14 residues. CDR3 in DNA: TGCGCCAGCAGCAGCGGACAGGCCCCCTATGGCTACACCTTC. It is translated as CASSSGQAPYGYTF.

The chain combines TRBV4-1 with TRBJ1-4; 8 nucleotides match TRBD1. Germline V gene lookup returns CDR1 MGHRA and CDR2 YSYEKL. Trimming at V came to 4 bases and at J to 3 bases, leaving 4 bases not matched to a gene. The CDR3 is 15 residues long. The CDR3 bases are TGCGCCAGCAGCCGGACAGGGCTGCCTAATGAAAAACTGTTTTTT. Its translation is CASSRTGLPNEKLFF.

V and J are TRBV7-6 and TRBJ2-5; tentative D call: TRBD1 (5 bases). In germline, CDR1 is SGHVS, CDR2 FNYEAQ. This CDR3 spans 13 amino acids. V lost 5 bases to trimming and J lost 2 bases, with 9 bases between them. CDR3 bases: TGTGCCAGCAGCACGCGACAGCAAGAGACCCAGTACTTC. It yields the protein CASSTRQQETQYF.

This chain connects TRBV27 to TRBJ2-2; D gene unclear. CDR3 size: 14 residues. V dropped 2 bases and J dropped 10 bases, with 14 bases sitting between them. Germline V gene sequence: CDR1 MNHEY, CDR2 SMNVEV (reference sequence). The CDR3 nucleotides are TGTGCCAGCAGTTTAGGGTTACGGGTGGAGGAGCTGTTTTTT. It specifies CASSLGLRVEELFF.

The V call is TRBV10-3, the J call TRBJ1-2; D is possibly TRBD1 (6 bases). V lost 6 bases to trimming and J lost 8 bases, with 16 bases between them. The CDR3 contains 13 residues. Germline V gene sequence: CDR1 ENHRY, CDR2 SYGVKD. Here the CDR3 reads CAISLIQGSGYTF. The CDR3 coding sequence is TGTGCCATCAGCCTTATACAGGGATCCGGCTACACCTTC.

This clone was observed once. A junction end diverges from the germline sequence, so it may reflect a read error. Additional DNA sequences in this sample encode the identical CDR3. The genes are TRBV11-2 and TRBJ1-1; D might be TRBD1 (6 bases). This CDR3 spans 15 amino acids. Looked up from germline, CDR1 is SGHAT and CDR2 is FQNNGV. The CDR3 here is CASSSRQALNTEAFF. The DNA of the CDR3 is TGTGCCAGTAGCTCTAGACAGGCTCTGAACACTGAAGCTTTCTTT.

The CDR3 here is CASSLVPGQGGSATNEKLFF. CDR3 DNA: TGCGCCAGCAGCTTGGTGCCGGGACAGGGAGGGTCGGCAACTAATGAAAAACTGTTTTTT. The chain joins TRBV5-1 to TRBJ1-4; 9 nucleotides align to TRBD1. The trim removed 0 bases at V and 0 bases at J, leaving 12 bases unmatched. There are 20 residues in the CDR3. CDR1 is SGHRS and CDR2 is YFSETQ in the germline V gene.